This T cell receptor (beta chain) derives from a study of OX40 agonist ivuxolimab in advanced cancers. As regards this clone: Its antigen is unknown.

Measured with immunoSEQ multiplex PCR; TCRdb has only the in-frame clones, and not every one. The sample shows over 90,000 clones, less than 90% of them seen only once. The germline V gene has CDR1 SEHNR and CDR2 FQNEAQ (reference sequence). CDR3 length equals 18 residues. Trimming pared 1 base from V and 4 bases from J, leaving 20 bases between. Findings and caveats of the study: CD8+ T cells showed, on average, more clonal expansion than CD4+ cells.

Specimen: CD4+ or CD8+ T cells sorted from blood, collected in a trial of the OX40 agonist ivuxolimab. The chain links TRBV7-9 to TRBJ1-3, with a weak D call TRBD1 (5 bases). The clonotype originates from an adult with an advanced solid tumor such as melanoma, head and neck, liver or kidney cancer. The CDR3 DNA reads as TGTGCCAGCAGCTTAGTAGCGGACATCTGGAAGAGGGGAAACACCATATATTTT. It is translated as CASSLVADIWKRGNTIYF.